The clone carrying this T cell receptor beta chain was recorded a few times. Its antigen is still unknown. This record belongs to a study of T cell repertoires in cytomegalovirus infection. Each CDR3 protein is one row after TCRdb ran MiXCR on the reads. The profile covers approximately 990,000 distinct CDR3 sequences, with roughly 30% appearing a single time and 13% taken by the ten largest. This CDR3 contains 14 residues. CDR1 and CDR2 from the germline V gene are MNHNY and SVGAGI (reference sequence). V was clipped by 2 bases and J by 0 bases, with 7 bases between them. The sample here was cultured CD8+ T cells from PBMCs, taken from culture after CMV antigen stimulation. The chain links TRBV6-6 to TRBJ2-5, with D unclear. This TCR came from a human donor in good health (CMV status not recorded). Some clones in this sample may be carry-over from other donors' samples. DNA for the CDR3: TGTGCCAGCAGTTACGTGGCGGACCAAGAGACCCAGTACTTC. Protein product: CASSYVADQETQYF.